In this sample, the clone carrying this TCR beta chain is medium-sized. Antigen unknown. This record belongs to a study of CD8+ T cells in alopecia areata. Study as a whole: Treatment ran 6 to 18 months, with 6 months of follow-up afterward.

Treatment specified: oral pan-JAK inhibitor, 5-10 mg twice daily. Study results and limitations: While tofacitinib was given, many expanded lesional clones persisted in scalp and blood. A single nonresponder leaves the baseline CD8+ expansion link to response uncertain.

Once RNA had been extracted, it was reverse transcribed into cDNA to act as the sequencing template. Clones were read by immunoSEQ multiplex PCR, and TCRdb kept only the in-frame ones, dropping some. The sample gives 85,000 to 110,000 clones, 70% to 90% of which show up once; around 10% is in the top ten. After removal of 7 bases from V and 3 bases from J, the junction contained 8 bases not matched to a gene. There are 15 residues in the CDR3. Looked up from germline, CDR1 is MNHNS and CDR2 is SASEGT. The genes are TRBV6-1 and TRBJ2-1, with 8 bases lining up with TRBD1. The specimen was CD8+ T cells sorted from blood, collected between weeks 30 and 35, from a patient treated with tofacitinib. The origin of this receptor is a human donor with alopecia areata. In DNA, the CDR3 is TGTGCCAGCATCCTGCCGGGACAGGTCTACAATGAGCAGTTCTTC. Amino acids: CASILPGQVYNEQFF.